The 18 T cell receptor beta chains below come from one sample, sequenced in a study of sequential checkpoint blockade in melanoma. Noted treatment: randomized to nivolumab then ipilimumab (arm A) or the reverse (arm B). The method was immunoSEQ multiplex PCR; TCRdb's version includes in-frame clones alone and lacks a portion of them. The table has 9,000 to 10,000 clones, roughly 70% seen once. This material consisted of CD8+ T cells sorted from blood (inferred from file names), taken from a patient given nivolumab and ipilimumab in sequence. Every receptor here comes from a human donor with melanoma.

In this sample, this clone turned up once. This sequence joins TRBV5-1 and TRBJ2-1, with 15 positions matching TRBD2. The ends lost 4 bases at V and 2 bases at J; junction bases unmatched: 7. CDR1 is SGHRS, CDR2 YFSETQ, per germline. The CDR3 sequence is 18 residues long. For the CDR3, the DNA is TGCGCCAGCAGCCTCGGGACTAGCGGGAGGCCTCCCTACAATGAGCAGTTCTTC. This encodes CASSLGTSGRPPYNEQFF. The full variable domain, completed using reference TRBV5-1 and TRBJ2-1, is KAGVTQTPRYLIKTRGQQVTLSCSPISGHRSVSWYQQTPGQGLQFLFEYFSETQRNKGNFPGRFSGRQFSNSRSEMNVSTLELGDSALYLCASSLGTSGRPPYNEQFFGPGTRLTVL.

The chain employs TRBV7-2 and TRBJ1-2; D possibly corresponds to TRBD1 (5 bases). Trimming removed 5 bases at V and 2 bases at J, with 15 bases between. The CDR3 spans 15 residues. Per the germline V gene, CDR1 is SGHTA and CDR2 is FQGNSA. The CDR3 here is CASSAYTGPNYGYTF. The DNA for the CDR3 is TGTGCCAGCAGCGCGTATACAGGTCCCAACTATGGCTACACCTTC.

V gene TRBV6-1 combines with J gene TRBJ2-7; D gene unclear. CDR1 is MNHNS, CDR2 SASEGT, per germline. V lost 0 bases to trimming and J lost 2 bases, with 5 bases between them. This CDR3 region has 13 residues. The CDR3 DNA reads TGTGCCAGCAGTGAAGCGGCAGCCTACGAGCAGTACTTC. Translated: CASSEAAAYEQYF.

About this clone itself: Other DNA sequences of this sample code for an identical CDR3. The genes are TRBV9 and TRBJ2-3; D gene uncertain. The V gene lost 1 base and the J gene lost 4 bases, with 19 bases spanning the gap. This CDR3 region has 17 residues. CDR1 is SGDLS and CDR2 is YYNGEE in the germline V gene. The CDR3 region is CASSVFGVGEVADTQYF. DNA of the CDR3: TGTGCCAGCAGCGTATTCGGTGTCGGTGAAGTAGCAGATACGCAGTATTTT.

V gene TRBV5-6 combines with J gene TRBJ2-7; D is perhaps TRBD1 (5 bases). V shed 1 base and J shed 2 bases, with 10 bases lying between them. Per germline, CDR1 SGHDT and CDR2 YYEEEE. This CDR3 spans 14 amino acids. The CDR3 here is CASSLSDSTYEQYF. CDR3 nucleotides: TGTGCCAGCAGCTTGTCCGACAGTACCTACGAGCAGTACTTC.

Regarding this clone: At the DNA level, this CDR3 is encoded by other sequences in the same sample as well. The CDR3 protein is CASSFSQGTSYEQYF. The CDR3 bases are TGTGCCAGCAGTTTTAGTCAGGGGACCTCCTACGAGCAGTACTTC. The chain joins TRBV27 to TRBJ2-7; D might be TRBD1 (6 bases). V lost 3 bases and J lost 0, with 12 bases in between. The CDR3 is 15 residues long. Per the germline V gene, CDR1 is MNHEY and CDR2 is SMNVEV (reference sequence).

This chain uses TRBV30 with TRBJ1-1, with D uncertain. This CDR3 region has 12 residues. The ends were cut back, 2 bases at V and 8 bases at J, with 12 bases in the middle. Per the germline V gene, CDR1 is GTSNPN and CDR2 is SVGIG (reference sequence). The CDR3 nucleotides are TGTGCCTGGAGTTCAATCCTGGGCGAAGCTTTCTTT. This translates into CAWSSILGEAFF. Supplemented by reference TRBV30 and TRBJ1-1, the full variable domain reads SQTIHQWPATLVQPVGSPLSLECTVEGTSNPNLYWYRQAAGRGLQLLFYSVGIGQISSEVPQNLSASRPQDRQFILSSKKLLLSDSGFYLCAWSSILGEAFFGQGTRLTVV.

This sequence joins TRBV25-1 and TRBJ2-1, with 11 bases identical to TRBD2. From germline, CDR1 is MGHDK and CDR2 SYGVNS. The V gene end was trimmed by 6 bases and the J gene end by 10 bases; junction bases not matched to a gene: 8. The CDR3 covers 14 residues. The CDR3 DNA is TGTGCCAGCAGGGCAGGACTAGCGGGCGGCGAGCAGTTCTTC. Translated, it gives CASRAGLAGGEQFF. The whole variable domain, remainder taken from reference TRBV25-1 and TRBJ2-1, is EADIYQTPRYLVIGTGKKITLECSQTMGHDKMYWYQQDPGMELHLIHYSYGVNSTEKGDLSSESTVSRIRTEHFPLTLESARPSHTSQYLCASRAGLAGGEQFFGPGTRLTVL.

This sequence joins TRBV5-1 and TRBJ1-1; D not certain. The ends were cut back, 0 bases at V and 1 base at J, with 16 bases in the middle. The CDR3 sequence is 17 residues long. Looked up from germline, CDR1 is SGHRS and CDR2 is YFSETQ. CDR3 nucleotide sequence: TGCGCCAGCAGCTTGGATCCGGGTCACTCAAAGAACACTGAAGCTTTCTTT. Encoded protein: CASSLDPGHSKNTEAFF.

The gene calls are TRBV9 and TRBJ2-1, with D possibly matching TRBD1 (7 bases). Trimming left V 0 bases short and J 4 bases short, with 14 bases between. The V gene's germline CDR1 is SGDLS and CDR2 YYNGEE. The CDR3 contains 16 residues. Written as DNA, the CDR3 is TGTGCCAGCAGCGTAGAGGGGGCGGGGTATTACAATGAGCAGTTCTTC. This codes for CASSVEGAGYYNEQFF. The entire variable domain, with the rest obtained from reference TRBV9 and TRBJ2-1, is as follows: DSGVTQTPKHLITATGQRVTLRCSPRSGDLSVYWYQQSLDQGLQFLIQYYNGEERAKGNILERFSAQQFPDLHSELNLSSLELGDSALYFCASSVEGAGYYNEQFFGPGTRLTVL.

The V gene is TRBV7-9, the J gene TRBJ2-7, with D possibly matching TRBD2 (7 bases). Trimming took off 5 bases at V and 1 base at J, with 21 bases between the two ends. CDR1 and CDR2 (germline): SEHNR, FQNEAQ (reference sequence). This CDR3 contains 17 residues. Written as DNA, the CDR3 is TGTGCCAGCAGCCCCAGCGGGGCGGGGGCTCTATCCTACGAGCAGTACTTC. Protein: CASSPSGAGALSYEQYF.

In this sample, this clone turned up a few times. This chain links TRBV4-2 with TRBJ1-2; 10 nucleotides match TRBD1. Per germline, CDR1 LGHNA and CDR2 YNFKEQ. Trimming at V came to 4 bases and at J to 2 bases, leaving 4 bases not matched to a gene. This CDR3 has 15 residues. CDR3: CASSRGQGENYGYTF. For the CDR3, the DNA is TGTGCCAGCAGCCGAGGACAGGGGGAAAACTATGGCTACACCTTC.

CDR3: CSGQAPGSYEQYF. CDR3 in DNA: TGCAGCGGACAGGCTCCAGGCTCCTACGAGCAGTACTTC. The chain recombines TRBV29-1 with TRBJ2-7; possible D gene TRBD1, 6 bases. Trimming took 7 bases from V and 0 from J, leaving 13 bases between them. Germline CDR1 reads SQVTM; CDR2 reads ANQGSEA. The CDR3 has 13 residues.

The chain couples TRBV4-2 to TRBJ2-3, with D perhaps TRBD2 (6 bases). V was shortened by 2 bases and J by 1 base, with 16 bases between the two germline ends. Germline CDR1 is LGHNA and CDR2 is YNFKEQ. This CDR3 has 17 amino acids. The CDR3 region is CASSQIWEEEGTDTQYF. CDR3 in DNA: TGTGCCAGCAGCCAAATTTGGGAGGAGGAGGGCACAGATACGCAGTATTTT.

This clone turned up a few times. This CDR3 is CASSKYTSGRRGNEQFF. The CDR3, as DNA: TGTGCCAGCAGCAAATACACTAGCGGGAGACGGGGCAATGAGCAGTTCTTC. J is TRBJ2-1 and V is TRBV21-1; the DNA was not compared with TRBD2, the D call given in the table. TRBV21-1 is designated a pseudogene. The CDR3 extends over 17 amino acids.

The V and J genes are TRBV6-1 and TRBJ1-2; weak D call: TRBD1 (5 bases). The V gene's germline CDR1 is MNHNS and CDR2 SASEGT. V dropped 0 bases and J dropped 1 base, with 12 bases sitting between them. CDR3 length: 16 residues. CDR3 DNA: TGTGCCAGCAGTGAAGCGAAAGGGGTGCATAACTATGGCTACACCTTC. This sequence encodes CASSEAKGVHNYGYTF.

The chain combines TRBV25-1 with TRBJ2-5, with D perhaps TRBD2 (6 bases). The V gene lost 4 bases and the J gene lost 7 bases, with 10 bases spanning the gap. The V gene's germline CDR1 is MGHDK and CDR2 SYGVNS. The CDR3 spans 12 residues. The CDR3 DNA reads as TGTGCCAGCAGTGCTCCCGGGGGGACCCAGTACTTC. It is translated as CASSAPGGTQYF. Combining the CDR3 with reference TRBV25-1 and TRBJ2-5 gives the whole variable domain EADIYQTPRYLVIGTGKKITLECSQTMGHDKMYWYQQDPGMELHLIHYSYGVNSTEKGDLSSESTVSRIRTEHFPLTLESARPSHTSQYLCASSAPGGTQYFGPGTRLLVL.

V gene TRBV19 combines with J gene TRBJ2-1; TRBD2 aligns across 13 bases. From germline, CDR1 is LNHDA and CDR2 SQIVND (reference sequence). This CDR3 has 13 residues. Losses at the gene ends were 5 bases for V and 10 bases for J; bases not matched to a gene: 2. The CDR3 sequence: CASSGLAGDEQFF. The CDR3 DNA reads as TGTGCCAGTAGTGGACTAGCGGGGGACGAGCAGTTCTTC.